This T cell receptor (beta chain) comes out of a study of cytotoxic CD8 clonotypes in ibrutinib-treated CLL. Study findings and constraints: Before falling back toward baseline at progression, clonality had risen at the time of ibrutinib response.

Produced via immunoSEQ multiplex PCR; TCRdb's table is partial and in-frame only. Of approximately 330,000 clones detected, more than 65% appear once; the ten largest clones hold 6.5% to 8%. CDR1 is MNHEY, CDR2 SMNVEV, per germline (reference sequence). V lost 2 bases and J 1 base, leaving 12 bases between the germline ends. The CDR3 length is 15 residues. In regard to this clone: The antigen remains unidentified.

The input for sequencing was PBMCs, taken before ibrutinib treatment. The chain is built from TRBV27 and TRBJ2-7; D is perhaps TRBD1 or TRBD2 (6 bases each). This sequence was found in a human donor with chronic lymphocytic leukemia. CDR3 protein: CASSLKEGGSYEQYF. In DNA form, the CDR3 reads TGTGCCAGCAGTTTAAAAGAGGGGGGATCCTACGAGCAGTACTTC.